This T cell receptor beta chain was captured in a study of Graves' ophthalmopathy and Graves' hyperthyroidism. Points from the study as a whole: Blood shared most expanded thyroid clonotypes above 0.001 frequency.

Germline V lookup: CDR1 LNHNV, CDR2 YYDKDF (reference sequence). V lost 1 base, J lost 3 bases, and 13 bases lay in between. The CDR3 is 16 amino acids. The study amplified TCR beta CDR3 regions using RNA transcripts. Amplification began with first-round RT-PCR using HTBI primers, then second-round multiplex PCR was performed. In TCRdb, the multiplex PCR reads were re-called with MiXCR into one record per CDR3 protein. Here the sample spans about 660,000 distinct CDR3 sequences, over 40% being singletons. This clonotype was seen more than once but under ten times. Its antigen is unidentified. Other autoimmune diseases, uncontrolled infections, pregnancy or lactation led to the exclusion of patients.

The source of this sequence is an adult man with Graves' ophthalmopathy. Input material: peripheral blood. V is TRBV15 and J is TRBJ1-3; weak D call: TRBD1 (5 bases). CDR3 in amino acids: CATSRGGGVLGNTIYF. DNA for the CDR3: TGTGCCACCAGCAGAGGGGGAGGGGTTCTTGGAAACACCATATATTTT.